These 10 T cell receptor beta chains were all obtained from the same sample, sequenced in a study of T-cell reconstitution after alpha-beta-depleted transplantation in children listed by TCRdb under 2016. The library was made by PCR. TCRdb shows the sequencer as Illumina HiSeq 2500. Molecular barcoding was employed in the preparation of TCR libraries, with unique molecular identifiers being used to normalize TCRbeta repertoire quantification. The public reads were reprocessed in TCRdb via fastp at Q25 and MiXCR, keeping in-frame beta chains. One record per CDR3 amino acid sequence lists the most common genes and DNA. The sample yields 350,000 to 500,000 distinct CDR3 sequences; 43% were counted once. The leading ten clones occupy approximately 25% of the sample. The treatment or condition tag for this specimen amounts to: allogeneic hematopoietic cell transplantation with graft depleted of TCRalphabeta T cells and CD19 B cells.

The material was PBMCs, obtained before TCRalphabeta/CD19-depleted stem cell transplant. The origin of the receptors is a girl between 2 and 10 years old with aplastic anemia, due to receive a stem cell transplant.

The gene calls are TRBV11-2 and TRBJ1-1, with a weak D call TRBD1 (5 bases). The CDR3 has 14 amino acids. The germline V and J ends were trimmed by 3 bases and 2 bases, with 10 bases remaining between them. Germline V lookup: CDR1 SGHAT, CDR2 FQNNGV. DNA of the CDR3: TGTGCCAGCAGCTTTTCCCAGGGTAACACTGAAGCTTTCTTT. Its translation is CASSFSQGNTEAFF.

The rearrangement uses TRBV5-1 and TRBJ1-3; 9 bases align to TRBD1. Unmatched junction bases numbered 8, after V lost 4 bases and J lost 6 bases. The germline V gene encodes CDR1 SGHRS and CDR2 YFSETQ. The CDR3 is 15 amino acids. The CDR3 reads CASSLTTGGQNTIYF. Written as DNA, the CDR3 is TGCGCCAGCAGCCTGACTACAGGGGGCCAAAACACCATATATTTT.

The rearrangement links TRBV6-1 to TRBJ1-6; D is undetermined. The germline V and J ends were trimmed by 6 bases and 7 bases, with 10 bases remaining between them. The CDR3 is made up of 13 amino acids. Germline CDR1 reads MNHNS; CDR2 reads SASEGT. The CDR3 sequence is CASRPTQNSPLHF. CDR3 DNA: TGTGCCAGCAGGCCGACACAGAATTCACCCCTCCACTTT.

J is TRBJ2-1 and V is TRBV6-1, with D maybe TRBD1 (5 bases). V was shortened by 6 bases and J by 4 bases, with 19 bases between the two germline ends. This CDR3 spans 16 amino acids. Germline V lookup: CDR1 MNHNS, CDR2 SASEGT. The CDR3 bases are TGTGCCAGCAGCCTAACCCTCCCCCAGGGTTACAATGAGCAGTTCTTC. It yields the protein CASSLTLPQGYNEQFF.

This chain uses TRBV15 with TRBJ2-1, with D perhaps given as TRBD1 or TRBD2 (5 bases each). The CDR3 has 15 residues. The ends were cut back, 5 bases at V and 3 bases at J, with 14 bases in the middle. The germline V gene has CDR1 LNHNV and CDR2 YYDKDF (reference sequence). The DNA of the CDR3 is TGTGCCACCAGCGAGGGGTCCCCCCTCTACAATGAGCAGTTCTTC. As protein: CATSEGSPLYNEQFF.

This clonotype occurred a few times. The chain is built from TRBV9 and TRBJ2-5; the D gene is possibly TRBD2 (6 bases). The CDR3 covers 16 residues. Deletions cut 0 bases from V and 2 bases from J, with 14 bases between. The V gene's germline CDR1 is SGDLS and CDR2 YYNGEE. The CDR3 sequence: CASSVGRRVYQETQYF. CDR3 nucleotides: TGTGCCAGCAGCGTAGGTCGGAGGGTGTATCAAGAGACCCAGTACTTC.

The gene calls are TRBV7-8 and TRBJ2-5; the match to TRBD1 covers 7 bases. The CDR3 sequence is 17 residues long. With 4 bases clipped from V and 2 bases from J, the junction kept 13 bases outside the gene matches. Germline-derived CDR1 and CDR2 are SGHVS and FQNEAQ. Written as DNA, the CDR3 is TGTGCCAGCAGCTCCCGAGTCAGGCCCAGGGGGCAAGAGACCCAGTACTTC. Its translation: CASSSRVRPRGQETQYF.

This chain connects TRBV6-2 or TRBV6-3 to TRBJ2-7; TRBD1 or TRBD2 may be the D gene (6 bases each). V was pared by 0 bases and J by 4 bases, with 13 bases between. This CDR3 spans 15 amino acids. Germline loops: CDR1 MNHEY, CDR2 SVGEGT. CDR3 bases: TGTGCCAGCAGTTACTCGCCAGGGGAGGTTTACGAGCAGTACTTC. Translating it yields CASSYSPGEVYEQYF.

The chain links TRBV20-1 to TRBJ1-1; D is uncertain. The germline V gene has CDR1 DFQATT and CDR2 SNEGSKA (reference sequence). The CDR3 runs to 10 residues. V gave up 6 bases and J gave up 3 bases, with 5 bases separating them. The CDR3 bases are TGCAGTGCCGCGTACACTGAAGCTTTCTTT. Translation: CSAAYTEAFF.

Ten or more counts support this clonotype. V usage is TRBV2 and J usage is TRBJ2-7; D may be TRBD2 (5 bases). This CDR3 comprises 14 residues. Looked up from germline, CDR1 is SNHLY and CDR2 is FYNNEI. V was shortened by 3 bases and J by 1 base, with 10 bases between the two germline ends. The CDR3: CASSDRERSYEQYF. The CDR3 DNA is TGTGCCAGCAGTGATCGGGAAAGGTCCTACGAGCAGTACTTC.